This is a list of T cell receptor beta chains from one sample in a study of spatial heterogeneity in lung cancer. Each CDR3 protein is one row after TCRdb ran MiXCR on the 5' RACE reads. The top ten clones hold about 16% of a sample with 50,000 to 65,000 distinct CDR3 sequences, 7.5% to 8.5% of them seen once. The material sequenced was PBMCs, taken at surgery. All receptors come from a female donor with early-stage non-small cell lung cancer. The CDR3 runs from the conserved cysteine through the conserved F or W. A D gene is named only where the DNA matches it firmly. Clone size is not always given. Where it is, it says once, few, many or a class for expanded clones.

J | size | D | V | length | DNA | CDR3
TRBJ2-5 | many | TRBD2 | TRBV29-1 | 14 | TGCAGCGTTGGGGCTAGCGGGGGCCAAGAGACCCAGTACTTC | CSVGASGGQETQYF
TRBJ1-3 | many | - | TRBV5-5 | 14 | TGTGCCAGCAGTTCGACAGTTTCTGGAAACACCATATATTTT | CASSSTVSGNTIYF
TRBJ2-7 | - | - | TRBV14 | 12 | TGTGCCAGCAGCCACAGCTCCTACGAGCAGTACTTC | CASSHSSYEQYF
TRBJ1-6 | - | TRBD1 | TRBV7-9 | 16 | TGTGCCAGCAGGTCAGGGGGCCAAGAGCCAAATTCACCCCTCCACTTT | CASRSGGQEPNSPLHF
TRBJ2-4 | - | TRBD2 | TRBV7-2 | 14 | TGTGCCAGCAGCCCGACTAGCGGGAGCGGCATTCAGTACTTC | CASSPTSGSGIQYF
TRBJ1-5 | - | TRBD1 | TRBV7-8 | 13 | TGTGCCAGCAGCGACAGGGAGTATCAGCCCCAGCATTTT | CASSDREYQPQHF
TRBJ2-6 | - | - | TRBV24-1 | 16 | TGTGCCACCAGTGATGTCAGGCCCTCTGGGGCCAACGTCCTGACTTTC | CATSDVRPSGANVLTF
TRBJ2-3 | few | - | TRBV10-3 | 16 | TGTGCCATCAGTGAGCAGGCGGGAAGATTCTCAGATACGCAGTATTTT | CAISEQAGRFSDTQYF
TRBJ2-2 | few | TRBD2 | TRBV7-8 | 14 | TGTGCCAGCAGCCTTAGCGGGGGGCCCGGGGAGCTGTTTTTT | CASSLSGGPGELFF
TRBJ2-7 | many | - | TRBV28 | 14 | TGTGCCGTTACCGGGGACCTTAAGGTCTACGAGCAGTACTTC | CAVTGDLKVYEQYF
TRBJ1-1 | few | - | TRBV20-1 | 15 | TGCAGTGCTAGAGATACGAGGGCTTGGGACACTGAAGCTTTCTTT | CSARDTRAWDTEAFF
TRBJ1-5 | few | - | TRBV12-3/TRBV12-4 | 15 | TGTGCCAGCAGTTTTGGTACTCTTAATAATCAGCCCCAGCATTTT | CASSFGTLNNQPQHF
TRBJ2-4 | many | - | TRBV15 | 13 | TGTGCCACCAGGGCTCTAGGCCAAAACATTCAGTACTTC | CATRALGQNIQYF
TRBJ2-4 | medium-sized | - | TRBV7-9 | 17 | TGTGCCAGCAGCTTAGCGCTGAGGACTCAGCTTTGGGACATTCAGTACTTC | CASSLALRTQLWDIQYF
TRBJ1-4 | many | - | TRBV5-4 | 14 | TGTGCCAGCAGCTTTTCCTCAACTAATGAAAAACTGTTTTTT | CASSFSSTNEKLFF
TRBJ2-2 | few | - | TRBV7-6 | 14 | TGTGCCAGCAGCCTCCTTTCAGGGACAGGGGAGCTGTTTTTT | CASSLLSGTGELFF
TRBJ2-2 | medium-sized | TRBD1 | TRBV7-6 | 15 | TGTGCCAGCAGCCTGGACAGGGCTAACACCGGGGAGCTGTTTTTT | CASSLDRANTGELFF
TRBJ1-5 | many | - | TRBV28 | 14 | TGTGCCAGCAGTCGGGACGGAGTGAATCAGCCCCAGCATTTT | CASSRDGVNQPQHF
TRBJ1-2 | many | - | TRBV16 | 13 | TGTGCCAGCAGCCAATCCGAAGGGGGAGGCTACACCTTC | CASSQSEGGGYTF
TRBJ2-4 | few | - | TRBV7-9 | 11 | TGTGCCAGCAGCCAGGAAAACATTCAGTACTTC | CASSQENIQYF
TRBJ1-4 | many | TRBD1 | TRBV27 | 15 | TGTGCCAGCAGTTTAATCAGGGGGGAAATGAAAAAACTGTTTTTT | CASSLIRGEMKKLFF
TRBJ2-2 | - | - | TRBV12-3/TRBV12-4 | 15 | TGTGCCAGCAGTTTGGGTTTCGCGAACACCGGGGAGCTGTTTTTT | CASSLGFANTGELFF
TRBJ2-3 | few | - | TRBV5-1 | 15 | TGCGCCAGCAGCGTGGACTCAACTAGCACAGATACGCAGTATTTT | CASSVDSTSTDTQYF
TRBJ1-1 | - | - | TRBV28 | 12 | TGTGCCAGCAGTTCCCCCGGCACTGAAACTTTCTTT | CASSSPGTETFF
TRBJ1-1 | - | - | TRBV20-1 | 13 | TGCAGTGCTAGAGGGCATAGAGGCACTGAAGCTTTCTTT | CSARGHRGTEAFF
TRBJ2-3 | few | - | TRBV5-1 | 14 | TGCGCCAGCAGCTTGGTCGGTCGGACAGATACGCAGTATTTT | CASSLVGRTDTQYF
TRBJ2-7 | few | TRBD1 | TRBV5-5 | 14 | TGTGCCAGCAGCTGGTGGACAGGGATGTACGAGCAGTACTTC | CASSWWTGMYEQYF
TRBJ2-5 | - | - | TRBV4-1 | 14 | TGCGCCAGCAGCCAAGGTCCGGGGCGGGAGACCCAGTACTTC | CASSQGPGRETQYF
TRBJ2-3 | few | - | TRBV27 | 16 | TGTGCCAGCAGTGAGGGGGGGACACCTAGCACAGATACGCAGTATTTT | CASSEGGTPSTDTQYF
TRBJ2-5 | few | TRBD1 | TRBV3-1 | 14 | TGTGCCAGCAGCCAAGTAACAGGGGGAGAGACCCAGTACTTC | CASSQVTGGETQYF
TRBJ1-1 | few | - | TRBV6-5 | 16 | TGTGCCAGCAGTTATTCCCCCGTCCGGGGGCTCACTGAAGCTTTCTTT | CASSYSPVRGLTEAFF
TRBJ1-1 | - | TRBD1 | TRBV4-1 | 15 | TGCGCCAGCAGCCGAGGACAGGGGGCAGACACTGAAGCTTTCTTT | CASSRGQGADTEAFF
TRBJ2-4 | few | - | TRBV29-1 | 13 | TGCAGCGTTGAAAGCGGAAAGCGCGGCATTCAGTACTTC | CSVESGKRGIQYF
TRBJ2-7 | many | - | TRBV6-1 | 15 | TGTGCCAGCAGTGAAACAGGGACCGTTTACGAGTGGCAGTACTTC | CASSETGTVYEWQYF
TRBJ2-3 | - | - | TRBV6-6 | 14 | TGTGCCAGCACCTTTACAGGGAGCACAGATACGCAGTATTTT | CASTFTGSTDTQYF
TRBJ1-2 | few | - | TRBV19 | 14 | TGTGCCTCTAACTCGGGGGGGATTTCTTATGGCTACACCTTC | CASNSGGISYGYTF
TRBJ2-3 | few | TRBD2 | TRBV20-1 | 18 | TGCAGTGCTAGAGATAAGTTTCGGGCGACTAGCGGGAGGTATACGCAGTATTTT | CSARDKFRATSGRYTQYF
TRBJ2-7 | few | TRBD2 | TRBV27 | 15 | TGTGCCAGCGGACTAGCGGGGGATATTCGGAACGAGCAGTACTTC | CASGLAGDIRNEQYF
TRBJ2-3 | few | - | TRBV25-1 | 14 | TGTGCCAGCAGCACGGACAGAGGATCAGATACGCAGTATTTT | CASSTDRGSDTQYF
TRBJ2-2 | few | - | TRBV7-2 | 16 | TGTGCCAGCAGCCCCGGGACTTTTCCTTTGTCCGGGGAGCTGTTTTTT | CASSPGTFPLSGELFF
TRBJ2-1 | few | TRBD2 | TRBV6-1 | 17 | TGTGCCAGCAGGGGACTAGCGGGGGGGGACTCCTACAATGAGCAGTTCTTC | CASRGLAGGDSYNEQFF
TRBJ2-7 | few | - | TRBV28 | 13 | TGTGCCAGCACCCTTGGACAGCACTACGAGCAGTACTTC | CASTLGQHYEQYF
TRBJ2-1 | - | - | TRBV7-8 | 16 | TGTGCCAGCAGCCCATACCGGGACACCTCCTACAATGAGCAGTTCTTC | CASSPYRDTSYNEQFF
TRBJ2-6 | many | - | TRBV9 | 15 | TGTGCCAGCAGCGTAGTGGGTTTTGGAGCCAACGTCCTGACTTTC | CASSVVGFGANVLTF
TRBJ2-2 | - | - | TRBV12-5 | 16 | TGTGCTAGTGGTTTGCGACGGGGCCCCTCCACCGGGGAGCTGTTTTTT | CASGLRRGPSTGELFF
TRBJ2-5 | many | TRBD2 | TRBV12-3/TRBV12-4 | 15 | TGTGCCAGCACGCCTAGCGGGACACTGCAAGAGACCCAGTACTTC | CASTPSGTLQETQYF
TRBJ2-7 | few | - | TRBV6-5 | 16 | TGTGCCAGCACCCAAGCCCGGGGATTAAGCTCCTACGAGCAGTACTTC | CASTQARGLSSYEQYF
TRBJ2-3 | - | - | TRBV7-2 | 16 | TGTGCCAGCAGCTTGTTCGCGGTTAAAGGGGCAGATACGCAGTATTTT | CASSLFAVKGADTQYF
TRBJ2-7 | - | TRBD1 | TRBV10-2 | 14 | TGCGCCAGCAGCGGACAGGGTTTCTCCTACGAGCAGTACTTC | CASSGQGFSYEQYF
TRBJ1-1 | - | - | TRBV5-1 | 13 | TGCGCCAGCACCCTACAGGGGAACACTGAAGCTTTCTTT | CASTLQGNTEAFF
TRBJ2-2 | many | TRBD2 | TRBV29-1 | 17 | TGCAGCGTTACGGGACTAGCGGGAGTTGGCAACACCGGGGAGCTGTTTTTT | CSVTGLAGVGNTGELFF
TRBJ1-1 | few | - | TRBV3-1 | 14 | TGTGCCAGCAGCCAAGGTGGGGCGAACACTGAAGCTTTCTTT | CASSQGGANTEAFF